The 30 T cell receptor beta chains presented below share a single source sample, sequenced in a study of graft-versus-host responses after intestinal transplantation. These receptors lack a known antigen. Assay used: immunoSEQ multiplex PCR; TCRdb lists only in-frame clones, some missing. The table lists around 100,000 clones, roughly 91% of them singletons. The sequencing here drew on unstimulated CD4+ T cells sorted from spleen or lymph node cells, taken before transplant. The receptors originated from a human donor who was the organ donor for an intestinal transplant.

In its sample, this clone was seen once. The V gene is TRBV6-1, the J gene TRBJ2-7, with no clear D. The CDR3 runs 11 residues. Germline CDR1 reads MNHNS; CDR2 reads SASEGT. The V and J ends lost 6 bases and 9 bases respectively, with 12 bases between them. The CDR3 protein is CASRAHRTQYF. In nucleotides, the CDR3 is TGTGCCAGCAGGGCCCACAGAACGCAGTACTTC.

The V gene is TRBV21-1, the J gene TRBJ1-2; TRBD1 is taken as the D call from the table, unchecked against the DNA. TRBV21-1 is classified as a pseudogene. CDR3 length: 18 amino acids. The CDR3 DNA follows: TGTGCCAGCAGCAAAGAAGGTTTTACAGGGGAAGCTAACTATGGCTACACCTTC. Residues: CASSKEGFTGEANYGYTF.

The genes are TRBV18 and TRBJ2-1, with D possibly being TRBD1 (6 bases). V lost 3 bases and J lost 9, with 15 bases in between. Germline V lookup: CDR1 KGHSH, CDR2 LQKENI. The CDR3 covers 14 residues. The CDR3 nucleotides are TGTGCCAGCTCACCCCAACGGACAGTTGCTGAGCAGTTCTTC. Translation: CASSPQRTVAEQFF.

V gene TRBV28 combines with J gene TRBJ2-7; D might be TRBD2 (7 bases). V shed 6 bases and J shed 3 bases, with 18 bases lying between them. CDR3 size: 15 residues. Per the germline V gene, CDR1 is MDHEN and CDR2 is SYDVKM. The CDR3 is CASRRSGGANYEQYF. In DNA form, the CDR3 reads TGTGCCAGCAGGAGGTCTGGGGGGGCTAACTACGAGCAGTACTTC.

This clone occurred once. V and J are TRBV11-2 and TRBJ1-2; D is perhaps TRBD1 (6 bases). V lost 6 bases and J 4 bases, leaving 18 bases between the germline ends. There are 15 residues in the CDR3. The V gene's germline CDR1 is SGHAT and CDR2 FQNNGV. The CDR3 bases are TGTGCCAGCAGGAACACCGGGACACCCCTCTATGGCTACACCTTC. It codes for CASRNTGTPLYGYTF.

V gene TRBV28 combines with J gene TRBJ2-7; perhaps TRBD1 as D (5 bases). CDR1 and CDR2 (germline): MDHEN, SYDVKM. Trimming stripped 1 base from V and 3 bases from J, with 7 bases between. The length of the CDR3 is 13 residues. CDR3 sequence (DNA): TGTGCCAGCAGTTTATCTGGACACTACGAGCAGTACTTC. Encoded protein: CASSLSGHYEQYF.

V is TRBV4-1 and J is TRBJ2-1, with 8 bases that match TRBD2. Germline V gene sequence: CDR1 MGHRA, CDR2 YSYEKL. Unmatched junction bases numbered 11, after V lost 0 bases and J lost 4 bases. This CDR3 is 18 amino acids long. CDR3 coding DNA: TGCGCCAGCAGCCAAGATCCTCTCGGGGGGGCCCTGTACAATGAGCAGTTCTTC. Protein sequence: CASSQDPLGGALYNEQFF.

The chain links TRBV20-1 to TRBJ2-3; 7 bases align to TRBD2. V shed 5 bases and J 4 bases; nucleotides not matched to a gene: 0. This CDR3 is 11 amino acids long. Germline CDR1 reads DFQATT; CDR2 reads SNEGSKA (reference sequence). The CDR3 spells CSAGLADTQYF. DNA of the CDR3: TGCAGTGCTGGACTAGCAGATACGCAGTATTTT.

This CDR3 reads CASRSTGAYSYEQYF. The CDR3 coding sequence is TGTGCCAGCAGGTCCACAGGGGCGTACTCCTACGAGCAGTACTTC. The V and J genes are TRBV27 and TRBJ2-5; 7 bases fit TRBD1. The DNA end favors TRBJ2-7, so the J call may be wrong. In germline, CDR1 is MNHEY, CDR2 SMNVEV (reference sequence). The CDR3 contains 15 residues.

The rearrangement links TRBV27 to TRBJ2-7; D might be TRBD1 (5 bases). CDR3 length: 14 residues. V lost 2 bases, J lost 3 bases, and 11 bases lay in between. Germline-derived CDR1 and CDR2 are MNHEY and SMNVEV (reference sequence). CDR3 sequence: CASSLGSGNYEQYF. As DNA, the CDR3 is TGTGCCAGCAGTTTAGGCTCAGGGAACTACGAGCAGTACTTC.

This clone has more than one count but fewer than ten. The rearrangement joins TRBV6-1 to TRBJ2-1; D is uncertain. The germline V gene encodes CDR1 MNHNS and CDR2 SASEGT. CDR3 length: 12 residues. V was clipped by 4 bases and J by 3 bases, with 4 bases between them. The CDR3 protein is CASSVDYNEQFF. The CDR3 nucleotides are TGTGCCAGCAGTGTAGACTACAATGAGCAGTTCTTC.

The V call is TRBV19, the J call TRBJ2-3, with unresolved D. Trimming stripped 5 bases from V and 10 bases from J, with 13 bases between. The CDR3 runs to 12 residues. CDR1 is LNHDA and CDR2 is SQIVND in the germline V gene (reference sequence). This chain's CDR3 is CASSPRIPAQYF. CDR3 nucleotides: TGTGCCAGTAGTCCCCGAATCCCGGCGCAGTATTTT.

The chain is built from TRBV5-1 and TRBJ1-6; the D is unclear. V shed 2 bases and J shed 1 base, with 10 bases lying between them. The CDR3 contains 16 residues. CDR1 and CDR2 (germline): SGHRS, YFSETQ. The CDR3 sequence is CASSLGGLSYNSPLHF. CDR3 sequence (DNA): TGCGCCAGCAGCTTAGGAGGGTTGTCCTATAATTCACCCCTCCACTTT.

The rearrangement uses TRBV6-5 and TRBJ2-7; 7 positions agree with TRBD2. Germline CDR1 reads MNHEY; CDR2 reads SVGAGI. CDR3 size: 15 residues. The V segment lost 4 bases and the J segment 3 bases; nucleotides outside the gene matches: 9. The CDR3 reads CASSSPERGGYEQYF. In DNA form, the CDR3 reads TGTGCCAGCAGTTCCCCCGAGCGGGGAGGCTACGAGCAGTACTTC.

The chain uses TRBV18 and TRBJ2-7; TRBD1 might be the D (6 bases). This CDR3 comprises 14 residues. V gave up 1 base and J gave up 3 bases, with 10 bases separating them. Per germline, CDR1 KGHSH and CDR2 LQKENI. CDR3 loop: CASSPQQGSYEQYF. The CDR3 coding sequence is TGTGCCAGCTCACCACAGCAGGGGAGCTACGAGCAGTACTTC.

This chain joins TRBV15 and TRBJ1-4, with D possibly being TRBD1 (5 bases). V lost 1 base to trimming and J lost 8 bases, with 17 bases between them. The CDR3 totals 16 residues. Germline CDR1 LNHNV, CDR2 YYDKDF (reference sequence). The CDR3 sequence is CATSRGTGGGEEKLFF. CDR3 DNA: TGTGCCACCAGCAGAGGGACGGGTGGAGGGGAGGAAAAACTGTTTTTT.

The chain joins TRBV5-5 to TRBJ2-7, with D hard to call. Trimming cost V 1 base and J 3 bases, with 17 bases left between them. CDR3 length equals 16 residues. The V gene's germline CDR1 is SGHKS and CDR2 YYEKEE (reference sequence). DNA of the CDR3: TGTGCCAGCAGCTTGTCTCTCAGGTCCTCCGGCTACGAGCAGTACTTC. Translating it yields CASSLSLRSSGYEQYF. Combining the CDR3 with reference TRBV5-5 and TRBJ2-7 gives the whole variable domain DAGVTQSPTHLIKTRGQQVTLRCSPISGHKSVSWYQQVLGQGPQFIFQYYEKEERGRGNFPDRFSARQFPNYSSELNVNALLLGDSALYLCASSLSLRSSGYEQYFGPGTRLTVT.

The V call is TRBV9, the J call TRBJ2-3, with 7 bases identical to TRBD1. With V trimmed by 1 base and J by 0 bases, 5 bases remained unmatched. CDR1 SGDLS and CDR2 YYNGEE come from the germline V gene. The CDR3 is 16 residues long. CDR3 DNA: TGTGCCAGCAGCGTATTTGACAGGGCGAGCACAGATACGCAGTATTTT. It is translated as CASSVFDRASTDTQYF. The full variable domain, in which reference TRBV9 and TRBJ2-3 provide the parts outside the CDR3, is DSGVTQTPKHLITATGQRVTLRCSPRSGDLSVYWYQQSLDQGLQFLIQYYNGEERAKGNILERFSAQQFPDLHSELNLSSLELGDSALYFCASSVFDRASTDTQYFGPGTRLTVL.

This clone was recorded only once. The chain has TRBV11-2 and TRBJ2-3; 8 bases line up with TRBD1. The CDR3 runs to 15 residues. V lost 1 base, J lost 1 base, and 1 base stayed unmatched. Germline CDR1 SGHAT, CDR2 FQNNGV. CDR3 region: CASSLGQGRTDTQYF. The CDR3 DNA reads as TGTGCCAGCAGCTTAGGACAGGGGCGCACAGATACGCAGTATTTT.

The chain combines TRBV9 with TRBJ2-3, with 13 bases fitting TRBD2. The V and J ends lost 3 bases and 3 bases, in that order; junction bases with no gene match: 1. Germline CDR1 and CDR2: SGDLS and YYNGEE. The CDR3 totals 15 residues. CDR3 residues: CASSAGLAGTDTQYF. As DNA, the CDR3 is TGTGCCAGCAGCGCGGGACTAGCGGGGACAGATACGCAGTATTTT.

This rearrangement joins TRBV7-2 to TRBJ2-7; 8 bases agree with TRBD1. V lost 5 bases and J lost 3; bases outside the gene matches: 6. Germline V CDR1 and CDR2: SGHTA, FQGNSA. The CDR3 length is 14 residues. The CDR3 here is CASSTRTGHYEQYF. CDR3 nucleotides: TGTGCCAGCAGCACCCGGACAGGGCACTACGAGCAGTACTTC.

This clone has only one observation. This sequence joins TRBV15 and TRBJ2-7; D gene unclear. Germline V gene data show CDR1 as LNHNV and CDR2 as YYDKDF (reference sequence). V lost 0 bases, J lost 3 bases, and 6 bases lay in between. The CDR3 runs 13 residues. Written as DNA, the CDR3 is TGTGCCACCAGCAGAGACGGTAACTACGAGCAGTACTTC. It is translated as CATSRDGNYEQYF.

The chain combines TRBV7-9 with TRBJ1-2, with TRBD1 matching 9 bases. V was pared by 5 bases and J by 5 bases, with 9 bases of the junction left unmatched. The CDR3 contains 15 residues. The germline gives CDR1 SEHNR, CDR2 FQNEAQ (reference sequence). Here the CDR3 DNA reads TGTGCCAGCAGCCCAACAGGGGGCGCGAGTTATGGCTACACCTTC. Protein: CASSPTGGASYGYTF. Complete variable domain (other parts from reference TRBV7-9 and TRBJ1-2): DTGVSQNPRHKITKRGQNVTFRCDPISEHNRLYWYRQTLGQGPEFLTYFQNEAQLEKSRLLSDRFSAERPKGSFSTLEIQRTEQGDSAMYLCASSPTGGASYGYTFGSGTRLTVV.

The sample holds one count of this clone. The CDR3: CASSIAFQDSLFF. In DNA form, the CDR3 reads TGTGCCAGTAGTATCGCTTTCCAGGATTCTCTGTTTTTT. V is TRBV19 and J is TRBJ1-4; no firm D call. Germline V lookup: CDR1 LNHDA, CDR2 SQIVND (reference sequence). Between the trimmed V and J ends, which lost 3 bases and 14 bases, there was a span of 16 bases. The CDR3 totals 13 residues.

The chain carries TRBV7-2 and TRBJ2-6; TRBD1 agrees at 9 bases. Germline CDR1 is SGHTA and CDR2 is FQGNSA. Unmatched junction bases numbered 7, after V lost 10 bases and J lost 0 bases. This CDR3 has 16 residues. The CDR3 here is CAKDRGGFSGANVLTF. The DNA of the CDR3 is TGTGCCAAGGACAGGGGCGGCTTCTCTGGGGCCAACGTCCTGACTTTC.

V gene TRBV7-9 combines with J gene TRBJ1-2, with D tentatively TRBD1 (6 bases). CDR1 and CDR2 from the germline V gene are SEHNR and FQNEAQ (reference sequence). CDR3 length: 15 residues. Trimming took off 1 base at V and 0 bases at J, with 9 bases between the two ends. CDR3 protein: CASSLGTVANYGYTF. The DNA of the CDR3 is TGTGCCAGCAGCTTAGGGACAGTAGCTAACTATGGCTACACCTTC.

The gene calls are TRBV12-2 and TRBJ1-6. TRBV12-2 is an annotated pseudogene. This CDR3 has 15 residues. CDR3 DNA sequence: TGTGCAAGTCGCCAAGGCGGTGGGTATAATTCACCCCTCCACTTT. Translated, it gives CASRQGGGYNSPLHF.

The gene calls are TRBV5-4 and TRBJ1-2, with TRBD1 matching 7 bases. V was pared by 3 bases and J by 1 base, with 9 bases of the junction left unmatched. The V gene's germline CDR1 is SGHNT and CDR2 YYREEE (reference sequence). CDR3 length: 16 residues. The CDR3 bases are TGTGCCAGCAGCTCGGATAGGGGACAGTATAACTATGGCTACACCTTC. Its protein is CASSSDRGQYNYGYTF.

This chain uses TRBV7-2 with TRBJ2-7, with 7 bases lining up with TRBD2. The CDR3 has 15 amino acids. J was trimmed by 4 bases and V by 4 bases; bases with no gene match: 10. Per the germline V gene, CDR1 is SGHTA and CDR2 is FQGNSA. The CDR3 DNA follows: TGTGCCAGCAGCTCCAGGGAGGGTGTCGTATACGAGCAGTACTTC. Its translation is CASSSREGVVYEQYF.

V is TRBV28 and J is TRBJ1-2; tentatively, D is TRBD1 (5 bases). CDR3 length: 14 amino acids. V lost 9 bases and J 4 bases, leaving 18 bases between the germline ends. Germline values: CDR1 MDHEN, CDR2 SYDVKM. CDR3 coding DNA: TGTGCCAGTCTCCCGGGAGGGGAGGGCTATGGCTACACCTTC. It is translated as CASLPGGEGYGYTF.